This TCR beta chain was sequenced for a study of tumor-infiltrating lymphocytes in primary liver carcinoma. Study results and caveats: Overlap in tumor-adjacent and tumor-blood pairs fell below that of tumor region pairs.

The investigators made TCR beta cDNA from about 0.45 ug total RNA, using a constant-region primer. ARM-PCR, slightly modified, supplied the TCR beta libraries through three nested multiplex PCR rounds. Primers for the first two PCR rounds were TRBV1-TRBV30 forward primers and a C-beta reverse primer (10 cycles per round). TCRdb re-analysed the multiplex PCR reads in MiXCR, keeping a single row per CDR3 protein. The sample shows approximately 45,000 distinct CDR3 sequences, 73% of them seen only once. Germline lookup yields CDR1 SGHNT and CDR2 YENEEA. This CDR3 has 15 amino acids. The study co-extracted DNA and RNA from around 18-30 mg of unsorted bulk tissue. This clonotype was seen once. What it recognizes is unknown. Its ends do not fully match the called genes, so a read error is possible.

The chain is built from TRBV11-3 and TRBJ1-5; a possible D gene is TRBD1 (5 bases). This receptor was taken from a middle-aged man with primary liver carcinoma and hepatitis B virus infection. Specimen: liver tumor tissue from sampling region 2. Regarding subset: tumor region T2, inferior pole. The CDR3 coding sequence is TGTGCCAGCAGCTTAGATCTGGGGGTGGCTCAACCCCAGAACTTT. This codes for CASSLDLGVAQPQNF.